A single sample gave rise to the 21 T cell receptor beta chains below, sequenced in a study of cytomegalovirus exposure and HLA in healthy donors. Assay: immunoSEQ multiplex PCR; the TCRdb copy retains only in-frame clones and omits some. The data contain about 120,000 clones, about 83% of them singletons. The sample taken for sequencing was PBMCs. The receptors here all came from a woman in her twenties or thirties in good health and CMV-seronegative.

V and J are TRBV7-2 and TRBJ2-7; tentatively, D is TRBD1 (5 bases). The V gene's germline CDR1 is SGHTA and CDR2 FQGNSA. The CDR3 spans 13 residues. The V gene lost 1 base and the J gene lost 3 bases, with 7 bases spanning the gap. CDR3 sequence (DNA): TGTGCCAGCAGCTTAGGACAGATCTACGAGCAGTACTTC. Amino acid sequence: CASSLGQIYEQYF.

The chain recombines TRBV2 with TRBJ2-5; D might be TRBD1 (6 bases). Germline CDR1 SNHLY, CDR2 FYNNEI. CDR3 length: 16 residues. Trimming left V 7 bases short and J 2 bases short, with 20 bases between. CDR3 DNA: TGTGCCAGCACCCTGAGCCAGGGGACAAGACAAGAGACCCAGTACTTC. Translation gives CASTLSQGTRQETQYF.

The chain couples TRBV6-5 to TRBJ2-5; 8 bases line up with TRBD2. V lost 4 bases, J lost 6 bases, and 7 bases stayed unmatched. The germline V gene has CDR1 MNHEY and CDR2 SVGAGI. The CDR3 contains 14 residues. The CDR3 sequence is CASSSSGGPKTQYF. The CDR3, as DNA: TGTGCCAGCAGTTCCAGCGGGGGTCCAAAGACCCAGTACTTC.

V usage is TRBV6-1 and J usage is TRBJ1-1, with D uncertain. Germline-derived CDR1 and CDR2 are MNHNS and SASEGT. The CDR3 is 13 amino acids. V was trimmed by 7 bases and J by 1 base, leaving 10 bases between them. This chain's CDR3 is CASTSGRNTEAFF. In DNA form, the CDR3 reads TGTGCCAGCACCTCAGGCAGGAACACTGAAGCTTTCTTT.

The rearrangement links TRBV5-1 to TRBJ2-4, with D possibly TRBD1 on 6 matching bases. The CDR3 sequence is 14 residues long. Germline values: CDR1 SGHRS, CDR2 YFSETQ. V was clipped by 2 bases and J by 3 bases, with 9 bases between them. Written as DNA, the CDR3 is TGCGCCAGCAGCTTAGAAGGGGGCAAAAACATTCAGTACTTC. Its protein product is CASSLEGGKNIQYF.

This clone was counted between two and nine times. This chain uses TRBV6-1 with TRBJ2-6; D may be TRBD1 (5 bases). V was clipped by 1 base and J by 2 bases, with 6 bases between them. The CDR3 runs to 15 residues. Germline CDR1 MNHNS, CDR2 SASEGT. DNA for the CDR3: TGTGCCAGCAGTGAAGGGACAACTGGGGCCAACGTCCTGACTTTC. This encodes CASSEGTTGANVLTF.

This chain connects TRBV5-1 to TRBJ2-7, with 9 bases identical to TRBD2. V shed 2 bases and J 4 bases; nucleotides not matched to a gene: 7. This CDR3 has 15 amino acids. CDR1 is SGHRS, CDR2 YFSETQ, per germline. The CDR3 nucleotides are TGCGCCAGCAGCTTAAGCGGGGGGCATTGGTACGAGCAGTACTTC. Its protein is CASSLSGGHWYEQYF.

J is TRBJ1-3 and V is TRBV5-6; no reliable D call. Germline lookup yields CDR1 SGHDT and CDR2 YYEEEE. The CDR3 has 16 amino acids. Trimming stripped 5 bases from V and 4 bases from J, with 19 bases between. CDR3: CASSAGRGLFGNTIYF. The DNA of the CDR3 is TGTGCCAGCAGTGCTGGACGGGGTTTATTCGGAAACACCATATATTTT.

The chain has TRBV7-8 and TRBJ2-3; 9 bases line up with TRBD2. The CDR3 is 18 amino acids. V shed 4 bases and J 0 bases; nucleotides not matched to a gene: 11. From germline, CDR1 is SGHVS and CDR2 FQNEAQ. The CDR3 loop reads CASSYGTSSASSTDTQYF. The CDR3 DNA reads TGTGCCAGCAGCTACGGGACTAGCAGCGCCTCTAGCACAGATACGCAGTATTTT. Full variable domain (missing parts from reference TRBV7-8 and TRBJ2-3): GAGVSQSPRYKVAKRGQDVALRCDPISGHVSLFWYQQALGQGPEFLTYFQNEAQLDKSGLPSDRFFAERPEGSVSTLKIQRTQQEDSAVYLCASSYGTSSASSTDTQYFGPGTRLTVL.

This rearrangement joins TRBV6-6 to TRBJ1-5; D remains unclear. Germline V gives CDR1 MNHNY, CDR2 SVGAGI (reference sequence). Trimming left V 2 bases short and J 11 bases short, with 16 bases between. The CDR3 is 14 amino acids. CDR3 in DNA: TGTGCCAGCAGTTACGGGGAGTTGATGCAGTCCCAGCATTTT. Residues: CASSYGELMQSQHF.

The CDR3 DNA reads as TGTGCCAGCAGTCCCCTTTGGGGACGGGGGACTGAAGCTTTCTTT. Translation gives CASSPLWGRGTEAFF. The genes are TRBV6-5 and TRBJ1-1; D is possibly TRBD1 (5 bases). Germline-derived CDR1 and CDR2 are MNHEY and SVGAGI. This CDR3 is built from 15 residues. V shed 5 bases and J shed 5 bases, with 18 bases lying between them.

The V and J genes are TRBV6-1 and TRBJ2-7; D may be TRBD1 (6 bases). Germline CDR1 is MNHNS and CDR2 is SASEGT. This CDR3 has 12 amino acids. The V end lost 8 bases, the J end lost 2 bases, and 10 bases lay between the germline ends. The chain's CDR3 is CASSRQAYEQYF. CDR3 bases: TGTGCCAGCTCTCGACAGGCCTACGAGCAGTACTTC.

V gene TRBV5-6 combines with J gene TRBJ1-3; D perhaps matches TRBD1 (5 bases). Trimming removed 1 base from V and 0 bases from J, with 14 bases in between. The CDR3 loop spans 17 amino acids. Germline CDR1 reads SGHDT; CDR2 reads YYEEEE. CDR3 in DNA: TGTGCCAGCAGCTTGAGTGCAACAGGAAACTCTGGAAACACCATATATTTT. The encoded protein is CASSLSATGNSGNTIYF.

V is TRBV18 and J is TRBJ1-3; tentatively, D is TRBD1 (6 bases). From germline, CDR1 is KGHSH and CDR2 LQKENI. This CDR3 comprises 16 residues. The ends were cut back, 3 bases at V and 3 bases at J, with 15 bases in the middle. This chain's CDR3 is CASSPSHGQNGNTIYF. CDR3 nucleotide sequence: TGTGCCAGCTCACCGTCACACGGACAGAATGGAAACACCATATATTTT.

This clone has just one count. A read error may produce the germline difference seen at one junction end. This rearrangement joins TRBV29-1 to TRBJ1-3; D is perhaps TRBD1 (6 bases). Germline V lookup: CDR1 SQVTM, CDR2 ANQGSEA. This CDR3 is built from 13 residues. The CDR3 bases are TGCAGCGGTGAAGTGCAGGGGGGAAACACCATATATTTT. Its translation is CSGEVQGGNTIYF.

This chain uses TRBV30 with TRBJ1-3; D is unresolved. This CDR3 contains 11 residues. CDR1 is GTSNPN, CDR2 SVGIG, per germline (reference sequence). Trimming took off 3 bases at V and 4 bases at J, with 4 bases between the two ends. The chain's CDR3 is CAWSEGNTIYF. Written as DNA, the CDR3 is TGTGCCTGGAGCGAGGGAAACACCATATATTTT.

J is TRBJ1-5 and V is TRBV9, with a tentative D call TRBD1 (6 bases). Trimming cost V 4 bases and J 1 base, with 12 bases left between them. This CDR3 has 15 residues. Germline V lookup: CDR1 SGDLS, CDR2 YYNGEE. CDR3 loop: CASSPGGMSNQPQHF. The CDR3 DNA reads TGTGCCAGCAGCCCTGGGGGCATGAGCAATCAGCCCCAGCATTTT.

This sequence joins TRBV11-2 and TRBJ1-3; D not resolved. The CDR3 has 15 amino acids. V gave up 5 bases and J gave up 2 bases, with 13 bases separating them. The germline V gene has CDR1 SGHAT and CDR2 FQNNGV. CDR3 region: CASSPNRGAGNTIYF. In DNA, the CDR3 is TGTGCCAGCAGCCCAAATCGGGGAGCTGGAAACACCATATATTTT.

The chain combines TRBV5-4 with TRBJ1-1; TRBD1 aligns across 7 bases. Unmatched junction bases numbered 6, after V lost 3 bases and J lost 1 base. Germline CDR1 and CDR2: SGHNT and YYREEE (reference sequence). The CDR3 has 15 residues. DNA of the CDR3: TGTGCCAGCAGCTCAGGGGGAACGGCGAACACTGAAGCTTTCTTT. Encoded protein: CASSSGGTANTEAFF.

The chain combines TRBV11-3 with TRBJ2-1; 10 bases map to TRBD2. This CDR3 contains 16 residues. CDR1 SGHNT and CDR2 YENEEA come from the germline V gene. After removal of 5 bases from V and 4 bases from J, the junction contained 8 bases not matched to a gene. As DNA, the CDR3 is TGTGCCAGCAGCCCTCGGGGTAGCGGGGGGTACAATGAGCAGTTCTTC. Its protein product is CASSPRGSGGYNEQFF.

The chain carries TRBV5-4 and TRBJ2-3; 8 nucleotides agree with TRBD2. The V gene's germline CDR1 is SGHNT and CDR2 YYREEE (reference sequence). The CDR3 runs 16 residues. J lost 2 bases, V lost 4 bases, and 9 bases had no gene match. CDR3 sequence reads: CASSRGLALNTDTQYF. The CDR3 region has the DNA TGTGCCAGCAGCCGAGGACTAGCCCTGAACACAGATACGCAGTATTTT. Filled out from reference TRBV5-4 and TRBJ2-3, the complete variable domain reads ETGVTQSPTHLIKTRGQQVTLRCSSQSGHNTVSWYQQALGQGPQFIFQYYREEENGRGNFPPRFSGLQFPNYSSELNVNALELDDSALYLCASSRGLALNTDTQYFGPGTRLTVL.